This T cell receptor (beta chain) was obtained from a study of cytomegalovirus exposure and HLA in healthy donors. Notes on the study in general: Sequencing likely generated an artifact that appeared as a cluster of highly shared sequence variants. A later analysis showed that HLA-associated TCR beta chains had undergone more clonal expansion than equally common others.

CDR1 and CDR2 (germline): SGHTA, FQGTGA. Trimming at V came to 1 base and at J to 8 bases, leaving 8 bases not matched to a gene. The CDR3 runs to 16 residues. PCR was performed using 60 Vbeta and 13 Jbeta primers. TCRdb's table, derived via immunoSEQ multiplex PCR, lists solely in-frame clones and lacks some. The table records about 99,000 clones, about 77% of them present only once. Concerning this clone: Its antigen remains unidentified.

The sample taken for sequencing was PBMCs. V and J are TRBV7-3 and TRBJ2-1; 10 bases map to TRBD2. The sequence came from a man in his forties in good health and CMV-seronegative. The CDR3 DNA reads as TGTGCCAGCAGCTTAATGGCTAGCGGGGGTCTGCATGAGCAGTTCTTC. It codes for CASSLMASGGLHEQFF.